The clone carrying this TCR beta chain was seen only a few times. What it recognizes is unknown. The sample is drawn from a study of T cells after posttransplantation cyclophosphamide. Findings of the study overall: Recipient CMV seropositivity and CMV reactivation strongly tracked TRB clonality. TRB overlap between skin or GI tissue T cells and blood was limited. Donor CD8+ memory clones often dominated recipient blood repertoires at later times.

CDR3 size: 13 residues. Per the germline V gene, CDR1 is SNHLY and CDR2 is FYNNEI. Method: immunoSEQ multiplex PCR; TCRdb's copy keeps in-frame clones and lacks some. The repertoire consists of fewer than 11,000 clones, none detected only once. Treatment was busulfan-fludarabine conditioning, a marrow graft, and cyclophosphamide on days +3 and +4. The starting material was PBMCs, obtained after allogeneic stem cell transplant with posttransplant cyclophosphamide. The genes are TRBV2 and TRBJ2-5, with D perhaps TRBD1 (5 bases). With the DNA end fitting TRBJ2-7 better, the J assignment may be wrong. The clonotype was recovered from a female patient aged 40-49 years who received an allogeneic stem cell transplant from a related donor, was CMV-positive, and had no GVHD. Some T cells may have come from the graft donor. The CDR3 DNA is TGTGCCAGCAGTTCAGGGTTCACCTACGAGCAGTACTTC. This translates into CASSSGFTYEQYF.